This T cell receptor (beta chain) was sequenced for a study of breast tumors, draining lymph nodes, adjacent tissues. On this clonotype itself: As yet, its antigen is unknown.

The V gene's germline CDR1 is DFQATT and CDR2 SNEGSKA (reference sequence). The V and J ends lost 1 base and 8 bases respectively, with 11 bases between them. The CDR3 contains 13 residues. The lymph nodes were axillary draining lymph nodes from breast cancer patients. TCRdb re-derived calls from the multiplex PCR reads in MiXCR, one entry per CDR3 protein. The table shows about 230,000 distinct CDR3 sequences, with 32% occurring only once. Overall study findings and caveats: Tumor repertoires ranked between lymph nodes and nontumor tissue in diversity, with V and J gene preferences.

The source of this sequence is a female donor with breast cancer. Some clones in this sample may be carry-over from other donors' samples. The sample consisted of axillary lymph node tissue. The gene calls are TRBV20-1 and TRBJ1-4; no definite D call. CDR3 DNA: TGCAGTGCTAGAGGCGGGATTGGGGAAAAACTGTTTTTT. This codes for CSARGGIGEKLFF.